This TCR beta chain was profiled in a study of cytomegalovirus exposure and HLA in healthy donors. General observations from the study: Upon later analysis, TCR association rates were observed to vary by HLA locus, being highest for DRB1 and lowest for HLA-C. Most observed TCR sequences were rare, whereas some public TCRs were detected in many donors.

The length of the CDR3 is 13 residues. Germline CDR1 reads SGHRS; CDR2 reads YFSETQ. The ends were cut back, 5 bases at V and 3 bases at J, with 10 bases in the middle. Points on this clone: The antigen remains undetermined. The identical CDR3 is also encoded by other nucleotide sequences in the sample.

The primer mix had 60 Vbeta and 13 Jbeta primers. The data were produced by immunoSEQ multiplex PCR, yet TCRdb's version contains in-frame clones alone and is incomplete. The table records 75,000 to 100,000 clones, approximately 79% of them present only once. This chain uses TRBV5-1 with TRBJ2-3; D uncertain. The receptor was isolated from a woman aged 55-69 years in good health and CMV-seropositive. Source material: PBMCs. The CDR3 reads CASSLAGTDTQYF. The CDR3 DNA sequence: TGCGCCAGCAGTCTTGCCGGGACAGATACGCAGTATTTT.